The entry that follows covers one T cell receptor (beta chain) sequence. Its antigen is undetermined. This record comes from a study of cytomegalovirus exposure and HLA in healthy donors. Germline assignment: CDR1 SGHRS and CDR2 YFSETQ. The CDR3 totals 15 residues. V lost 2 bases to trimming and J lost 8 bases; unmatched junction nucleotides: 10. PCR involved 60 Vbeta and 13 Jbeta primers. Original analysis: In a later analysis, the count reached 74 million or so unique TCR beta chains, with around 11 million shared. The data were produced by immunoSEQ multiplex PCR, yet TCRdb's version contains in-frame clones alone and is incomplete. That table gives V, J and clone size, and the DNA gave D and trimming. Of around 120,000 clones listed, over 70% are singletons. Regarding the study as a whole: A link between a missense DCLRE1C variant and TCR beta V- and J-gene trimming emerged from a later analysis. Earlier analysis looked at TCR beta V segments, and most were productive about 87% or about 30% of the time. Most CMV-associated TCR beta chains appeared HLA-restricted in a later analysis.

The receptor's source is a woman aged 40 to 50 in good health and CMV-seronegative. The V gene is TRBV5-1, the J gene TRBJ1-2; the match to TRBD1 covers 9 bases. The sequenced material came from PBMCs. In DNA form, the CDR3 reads TGCGCCAGCAGCTTCCTATCCCGGACAGGGGAAGGCTACACCTTC. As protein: CASSFLSRTGEGYTF.